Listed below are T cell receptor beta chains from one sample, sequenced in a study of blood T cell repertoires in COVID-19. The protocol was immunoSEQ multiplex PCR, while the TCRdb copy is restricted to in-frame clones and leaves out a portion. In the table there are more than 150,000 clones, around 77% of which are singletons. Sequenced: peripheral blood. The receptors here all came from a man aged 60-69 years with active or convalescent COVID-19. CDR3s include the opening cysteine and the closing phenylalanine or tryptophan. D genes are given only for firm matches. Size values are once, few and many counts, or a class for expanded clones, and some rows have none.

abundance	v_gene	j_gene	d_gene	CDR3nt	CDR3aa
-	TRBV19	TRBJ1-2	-	TGTGCCAGTATGGCCCACCAGGACTATGGCTACACCTTC	CASMAHQDYGYTF
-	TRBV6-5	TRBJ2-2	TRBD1	TGTGCCAGCAGCACCGGGACAGTAAACACCGGGGAGCTGTTTTTT	CASSTGTVNTGELFF
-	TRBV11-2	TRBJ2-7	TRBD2	TGTGCCAGCAGCCCGCCACTAGCGAGGAGCTCCTACGAGCAGTACTTC	CASSPPLARSSYEQYF
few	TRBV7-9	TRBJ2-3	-	TGTGCCAGCAGCTTAGACAGGGACACAGATACGCAGTATTTT	CASSLDRDTDTQYF
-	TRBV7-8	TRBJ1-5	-	TGTGCCAGCAGCTTAGATCAACAGCCCCAGCATTTT	CASSLDQQPQHF
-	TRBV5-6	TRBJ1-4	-	TGTGCCAGCAGCCAGGCGTCGAATGAAAAACTGTTTTTT	CASSQASNEKLFF
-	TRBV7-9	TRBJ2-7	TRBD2	TGTGCCAGCAGCTTACAGGCGGGGGGCTACGAGCAGTACTTC	CASSLQAGGYEQYF
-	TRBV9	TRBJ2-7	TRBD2	TGTGCCAGCAGCGTCTCCCCAGCGGGACGGGGCGAGCAGTACTTC	CASSVSPAGRGEQYF
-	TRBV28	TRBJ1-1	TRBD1	TGTGCCAGCAGGACGACAGGGGATGCGTGGACTGAAGCTTTCTTT	CASRTTGDAWTEAFF
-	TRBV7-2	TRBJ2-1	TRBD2	TGTGCCAGCAGCTTGAGGAGCGGGAGGGTGGGAAATGAGCAGTTCTTC	CASSLRSGRVGNEQFF
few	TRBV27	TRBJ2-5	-	TGTGCCAGCAGTTTATGGGGGACTCAAGAGACCCAGTACTTC	CASSLWGTQETQYF
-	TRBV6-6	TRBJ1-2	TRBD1	TGTGCCAGCAGGGACAGGGCCTATGGCTACACCTTC	CASRDRAYGYTF
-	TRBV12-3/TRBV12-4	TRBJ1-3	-	TGTGCCAGCAGTTCAGGAAACACCATATATTTT	CASSSGNTIYF
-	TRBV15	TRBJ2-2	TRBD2	TGTGCCACCAGCAGAGATCAGCGGGGGCCGAACACCGGGGAGCTGTTTTTT	CATSRDQRGPNTGELFF
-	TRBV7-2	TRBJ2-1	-	TGTGCCAGCAGCTTAGATAGACACCGATACGAGCAGTTCTTC	CASSLDRHRYEQFF
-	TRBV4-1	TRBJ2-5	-	TGCGCCAGCAGCCAAGATGGGGCAGCCGAGACCCAGTACTTC	CASSQDGAAETQYF
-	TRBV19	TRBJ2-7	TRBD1	TGTGCCAGTACTACCCCGGGACAGCCCTACGAGCAGTACTTC	CASTTPGQPYEQYF
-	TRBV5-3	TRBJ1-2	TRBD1	TGTGCCAGAAGCCACACAGACAGGGTAAGTGGCTACACCTTC	CARSHTDRVSGYTF
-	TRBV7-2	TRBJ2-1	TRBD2	TGTGCCAGCAGCTTAGTCGGCGGGAGTTACAATGAGCAGTTCTTC	CASSLVGGSYNEQFF
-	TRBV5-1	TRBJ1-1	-	TGCGCCAGCACCCGAGGTGGTTCGACTGAAGCTTTCTTT	CASTRGGSTEAFF
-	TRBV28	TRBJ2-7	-	TGTGCCAGCAGTTTAGCGGGGAGTGTTGCTTACGAGCAGTACTTC	CASSLAGSVAYEQYF
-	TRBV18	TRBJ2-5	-	TGTGCCAGCTCCTCGGACAGCCAAGAGACCCAGTACTTC	CASSSDSQETQYF
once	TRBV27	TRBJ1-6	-	TGTGCCAGCAGTTTAAGGCGTGGGAGGACAAGCTCCTATAATTCACCCCTCCACTTT	CASSLRRGRTSSYNSPLHF
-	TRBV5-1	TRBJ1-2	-	TGCGCCAGCAGACAGGACCCATCTAACTATGGCTACACCTTC	CASRQDPSNYGYTF
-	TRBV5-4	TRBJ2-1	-	TGTGCCAGCATAATACCCGGCGGGGACGCTTTAGGTGGGGAGCAGTTCTTC	CASIIPGGDALGGEQFF
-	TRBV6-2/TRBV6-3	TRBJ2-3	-	TGTGCCAGCAGTTACTCGGGCCCCAGGGATACGCAGTATTTT	CASSYSGPRDTQYF
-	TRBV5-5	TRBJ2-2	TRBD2	TGTGCCAGCAGCCCCCTGCTAGCGGGAAACACCGGGGAGCTGTTTTTT	CASSPLLAGNTGELFF
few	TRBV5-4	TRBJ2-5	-	TGTGCCAGCAGCTTGGCAGGGGTCGGAGAGACCCAGTACTTC	CASSLAGVGETQYF
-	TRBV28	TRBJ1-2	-	TGTGCCAGCAGTACATCGCTTGAATATGGCTACACCTTC	CASSTSLEYGYTF
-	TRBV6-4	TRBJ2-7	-	TGTGCCAGCAGTGAAGGAAGCGGCCCTGGGGACGAGCAGTACTTC	CASSEGSGPGDEQYF